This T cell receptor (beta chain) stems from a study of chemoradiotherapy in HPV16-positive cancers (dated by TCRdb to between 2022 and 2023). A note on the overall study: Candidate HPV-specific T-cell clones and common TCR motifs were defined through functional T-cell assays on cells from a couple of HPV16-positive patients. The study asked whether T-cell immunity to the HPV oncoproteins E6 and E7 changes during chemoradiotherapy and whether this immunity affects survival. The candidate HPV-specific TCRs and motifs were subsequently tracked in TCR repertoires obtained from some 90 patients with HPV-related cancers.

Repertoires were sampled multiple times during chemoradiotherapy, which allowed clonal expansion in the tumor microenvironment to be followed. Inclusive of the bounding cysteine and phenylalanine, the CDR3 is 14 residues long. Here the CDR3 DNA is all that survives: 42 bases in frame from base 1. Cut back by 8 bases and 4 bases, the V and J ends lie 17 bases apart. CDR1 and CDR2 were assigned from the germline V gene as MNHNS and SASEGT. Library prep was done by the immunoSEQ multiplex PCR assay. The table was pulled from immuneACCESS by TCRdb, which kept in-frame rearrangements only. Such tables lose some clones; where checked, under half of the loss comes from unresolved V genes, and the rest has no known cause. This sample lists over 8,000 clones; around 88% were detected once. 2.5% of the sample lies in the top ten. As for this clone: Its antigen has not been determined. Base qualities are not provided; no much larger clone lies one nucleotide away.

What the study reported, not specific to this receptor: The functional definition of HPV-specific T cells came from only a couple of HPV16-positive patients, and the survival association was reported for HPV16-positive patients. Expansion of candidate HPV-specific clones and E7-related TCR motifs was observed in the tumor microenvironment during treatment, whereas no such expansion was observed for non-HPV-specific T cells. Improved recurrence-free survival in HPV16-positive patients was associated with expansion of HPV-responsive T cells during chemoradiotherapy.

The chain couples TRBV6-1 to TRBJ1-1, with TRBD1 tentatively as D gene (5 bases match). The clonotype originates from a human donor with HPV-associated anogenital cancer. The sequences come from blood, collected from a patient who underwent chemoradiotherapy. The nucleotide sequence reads TGTGCCAGCGGAACCGCAGGGAAACGCACTGAAGCTTTCTTT. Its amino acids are CASGTAGKRTEAFF.